Below, 19 T cell receptor beta chains from the same sample are listed, as sequenced in a study of blood T cell repertoires in COVID-19. Produced via immunoSEQ multiplex PCR; TCRdb's table is partial and in-frame only. Altogether about 140,000 clones are present, under 80% being singletons, with the ten largest covering approximately 14%. Source material: peripheral blood. Receptor source: an older man with acute or convalescent COVID-19.

This rearrangement joins TRBV28 to TRBJ2-7; 9 bases map to TRBD2. The J segment lost 5 bases and the V segment lost 2 bases, leaving 4 bases of the junction unmatched. This CDR3 is 14 amino acids long. Germline V gene data show CDR1 as MDHEN and CDR2 as SYDVKM. The CDR3 spells CASSLSGGNNEQYF. CDR3 nucleotides: TGTGCCAGCAGTTTAAGCGGGGGGAACAACGAGCAGTACTTC.

The CDR3 nucleotides are TGTGCCTGGAGTACCGGACAGGCGGTCACCGGGGAGCTGTTTTTT. Amino acid sequence: CAWSTGQAVTGELFF. The chain recombines TRBV30 with TRBJ2-2; 7 bases are a match to TRBD1. Trimming at V came to 2 bases and at J to 4 bases, leaving 7 bases not matched to a gene. CDR3 length: 15 residues. Germline lookup yields CDR1 GTSNPN and CDR2 SVGIG (reference sequence).

The chain's CDR3 is CASSIGQGGYEQYF. The DNA for the CDR3 is TGTGCCAGTAGTATCGGGCAGGGGGGTTACGAGCAGTACTTC. This chain connects TRBV19 to TRBJ2-7; tentative D call: TRBD1 (7 bases). CDR3 length: 14 residues. V lost 3 bases to trimming and J lost 4 bases, with 13 bases between them. The germline V gene encodes CDR1 LNHDA and CDR2 SQIVND (reference sequence).

The chain is built from TRBV6-5 and TRBJ2-3; D is uncertain. This CDR3 region has 11 residues. Trimming shortened V by 8 bases and J by 4 bases, and 7 bases separated the two germline ends. The germline CDR1 and CDR2 sequences are MNHEY and SVGAGI. CDR3 in amino acids: CASAVADTQYF. DNA of the CDR3: TGTGCCAGCGCGGTGGCAGATACGCAGTATTTT.

This clone was seen once. The V gene is TRBV20-1, the J gene TRBJ1-5; D remains unclear. Trimming cost V 3 bases and J 0 bases, with 12 bases left between them. The CDR3 covers 15 residues. CDR1 and CDR2 (germline): DFQATT, SNEGSKA (reference sequence). In nucleotides, the CDR3 is TGCAGTGCTAGTGTAGGCAGGTATAGCAATCAGCCCCAGCATTTT. Protein product: CSASVGRYSNQPQHF.

This clone was detected only once. This sequence joins TRBV7-9 and TRBJ2-1, with 7 bases lining up with TRBD2. This CDR3 region has 14 residues. The V segment lost 6 bases and the J segment 5 bases; nucleotides outside the gene matches: 7. Germline V gene data show CDR1 as SEHNR and CDR2 as FQNEAQ (reference sequence). CDR3 region: CASSFGTTHNEQFF. The CDR3, as DNA: TGTGCCAGCAGTTTTGGGACTACCCACAATGAGCAGTTCTTC.

The gene calls are TRBV6-5 and TRBJ2-1; TRBD2 matches 9 bases. V shed 10 bases, J shed 9 bases, and the junction held 13 bases outside the gene matches. The CDR3 runs to 14 residues. In germline, CDR1 is MNHEY, CDR2 SVGAGI. The CDR3 DNA is TGTGCCACGCTCCGGAGCGGGGGGTCCACTGAGCAGTTCTTC. Amino acid sequence: CATLRSGGSTEQFF.

Only one count was recorded for this clone. The rearrangement uses TRBV10-3 and TRBJ2-5; maybe TRBD2 (5 bases). The CDR3 runs 19 residues. Germline V gene lookup returns CDR1 ENHRY and CDR2 SYGVKD. V shed 0 bases and J shed 2 bases, with 22 bases lying between them. Here the CDR3 reads CAISESRVDPDLGQETQYF. The CDR3 nucleotides are TGTGCCATCAGTGAGTCGAGGGTGGATCCCGACCTGGGTCAAGAGACCCAGTACTTC.

The chain joins TRBV5-1 to TRBJ1-1; weak D call: TRBD1 (6 bases). The germline gives CDR1 SGHRS, CDR2 YFSETQ. The CDR3 has 15 amino acids. The germline V and J ends were trimmed by 0 bases and 0 bases, with 9 bases remaining between them. CDR3 residues: CASSLAKGVNTEAFF. The CDR3 DNA sequence: TGCGCCAGCAGCTTGGCCAAGGGGGTGAACACTGAAGCTTTCTTT.

This sequence joins TRBV5-1 and TRBJ1-1, with TRBD1 as a possible D gene (5 bases). The CDR3 totals 15 residues. V was cut by 4 bases and J by 4 bases, with 17 bases left in between. Looked up from germline, CDR1 is SGHRS and CDR2 is YFSETQ. The CDR3 spells CASSPAGALGTEAFF. CDR3 nucleotides: TGCGCCAGCAGCCCGGCTGGGGCCTTGGGCACTGAAGCTTTCTTT. Supplemented by reference TRBV5-1 and TRBJ1-1, the full variable domain reads KAGVTQTPRYLIKTRGQQVTLSCSPISGHRSVSWYQQTPGQGLQFLFEYFSETQRNKGNFPGRFSGRQFSNSRSEMNVSTLELGDSALYLCASSPAGALGTEAFFGQGTRLTVV.

The V gene is TRBV6-2 or TRBV6-3, the J gene TRBJ2-3, with 7 bases lining up with TRBD1. Germline V gene sequence: CDR1 MNHEY, CDR2 SVGEGT. V gave up 4 bases and J gave up 2 bases; unmatched junction bases: 15. The CDR3 consists of 18 residues. The CDR3 sequence is CASSFPTSQGQDTDTQYF. For the CDR3, the DNA is TGTGCCAGCAGTTTTCCTACGTCACAGGGGCAAGACACAGATACGCAGTATTTT.

This rearrangement joins TRBV2 to TRBJ2-5, with a possible D match to TRBD2 (5 bases). Trimming removed 4 bases from V and 4 bases from J, with 10 bases in between. This CDR3 comprises 13 residues. Germline V gene sequence: CDR1 SNHLY, CDR2 FYNNEI. The CDR3, as DNA: TGTGCCAGCAGTGTGGAGGTTTTAGAGACCCAGTACTTC. Translation: CASSVEVLETQYF. The full variable domain, its missing parts supplied by reference TRBV2 and TRBJ2-5, is EPEVTQTPSHQVTQMGQEVILRCVPISNHLYFYWYRQILGQKVEFLVSFYNNEISEKSEIFDDQFSVERPDGSNFTLKIRSTKLEDSAMYFCASSVEVLETQYFGPGTRLLVL.

The V gene is TRBV7-8, the J gene TRBJ2-3; D is unclear. Per germline, CDR1 SGHVS and CDR2 FQNEAQ. This CDR3 is built from 12 residues. V lost 2 bases to trimming and J lost 3 bases, with 3 bases between them. The CDR3 nucleotides are TGTGCCAGCAGCTTATCTACAGATACGCAGTATTTT. The encoded protein is CASSLSTDTQYF.

The chain couples TRBV28 to TRBJ2-2; 13 positions agree with TRBD2. After removal of 6 bases from V and 0 bases from J, the junction contained 7 bases not matched to a gene. The CDR3 covers 18 residues. CDR1 and CDR2 (germline): MDHEN, SYDVKM. The DNA for the CDR3 is TGTGCCAGCAGCAAGGATACTAGCGGGGGGGCGAACACCGGGGAGCTGTTTTTT. Encoded protein: CASSKDTSGGANTGELFF. The whole variable domain, filled in from reference TRBV28 and TRBJ2-2, reads DVKVTQSSRYLVKRTGEKVFLECVQDMDHENMFWYRQDPGLGLRLIYFSYDVKMKEKGDIPEGYSVSREKKERFSLILESASTNQTSMYLCASSKDTSGGANTGELFFGEGSRLTVL.

This chain's CDR3 is CASSWRRMNTGELFF. The CDR3 region has the DNA TGTGCCAGCAGCTGGAGACGGATGAACACCGGGGAGCTGTTTTTT. V is TRBV5-6 and J is TRBJ2-2; no firm D call. Trimming took off 3 bases at V and 1 base at J, with 10 bases between the two ends. This CDR3 is built from 15 residues. Germline CDR1 SGHDT, CDR2 YYEEEE.

The chain uses TRBV5-5 and TRBJ2-3; tentatively, D is TRBD1 (6 bases). Trimming shortened V by 4 bases and J by 2 bases, and 11 bases separated the two germline ends. Germline CDR1 reads SGHKS; CDR2 reads YYEKEE (reference sequence). This CDR3 comprises 14 residues. The CDR3 coding sequence is TGTGCCAGCAGCGGGGGCATCTCCACAGATACGCAGTATTTT. Residues: CASSGGISTDTQYF.

This sequence joins TRBV6-6 and TRBJ1-1; D is undetermined. Trimming stripped 7 bases from V and 1 base from J, with 7 bases between. The CDR3 extends over 12 amino acids. The V gene's germline CDR1 is MNHNY and CDR2 SVGAGI (reference sequence). Here the CDR3 DNA reads TGTGCCAGCATTCGACAGAACACTGAAGCTTTCTTT. It codes for CASIRQNTEAFF.

This chain joins TRBV7-2 and TRBJ2-1, with D perhaps matching TRBD1 (6 bases). The CDR3 has 14 amino acids. V was cut by 2 bases and J by 8 bases, with 13 bases left in between. Per the germline V gene, CDR1 is SGHTA and CDR2 is FQGNSA. CDR3 sequence (DNA): TGTGCCAGCAGCTTACACAGGGAGAGGGATGAGCAGTTCTTC. The encoded protein is CASSLHRERDEQFF. The full variable domain, completed using reference TRBV7-2 and TRBJ2-1, is GAGVSQSPSNKVTEKGKDVELRCDPISGHTALYWYRQSLGQGLEFLIYFQGNSAPDKSGLPSDRFSAERTGGSVSTLTIQRTQQEDSAVYLCASSLHRERDEQFFGPGTRLTVL.

V and J are TRBV6-6 and TRBJ2-7; TRBD1 aligns across 8 bases. Germline values: CDR1 MNHNY, CDR2 SVGAGI (reference sequence). This CDR3 has 14 amino acids. The V gene end was trimmed by 8 bases and the J gene end by 0 bases; junction bases not matched to a gene: 6. CDR3 protein: CASGGTGLSYEQYF. The CDR3 DNA reads as TGTGCCAGCGGAGGGACAGGCCTCTCCTACGAGCAGTACTTC.